The rows below give T cell receptor beta chains drawn from one sample of a study of OX40 agonist ivuxolimab in advanced cancers. Assay: immunoSEQ multiplex PCR; the TCRdb copy retains only in-frame clones and omits some. The sample includes approximately 39,000 clones, around nine tenths of them seen just once. The specimen comprised CD4+ or CD8+ T cells sorted from blood, sampled in a trial of the OX40 agonist ivuxolimab. The receptor source for this set is an adult with an advanced solid tumor such as melanoma, head and neck, liver or kidney cancer. The CDR3 runs from the conserved cysteine through the conserved F or W. A D gene is named only where the DNA matches it firmly. Only part of the rows carry a size: once, few, many, or a class if the clone is expanded.

size,D,J,V,CDR3,DNA
NA,NA,TRBJ2-1,TRBV7-6,CASSLVADEQFF,TGTGCCAGCAGCTTGGTGGCAGATGAGCAGTTCTTC
NA,NA,TRBJ2-1,TRBV27,CASRHLGASSYNEQFF,TGTGCCAGCAGGCATCTCGGTGCCAGCTCCTACAATGAGCAGTTCTTC
NA,TRBD2,TRBJ2-3,TRBV6-5,CASSYSAGGSTDTQYF,TGTGCCAGCAGTTATTCAGCGGGAGGAAGCACAGATACGCAGTATTTT
NA,TRBD2,TRBJ2-7,TRBV4-3,CASSPGLAGGGFEQYF,TGCGCCAGCAGCCCCGGATTAGCGGGAGGAGGGTTCGAGCAGTACTTC
NA,NA,TRBJ2-7,TRBV7-6,CASSLSGGYEQYF,TGTGCCAGCAGCTTATCCGGCGGTTACGAGCAGTACTTC
NA,NA,TRBJ2-2,TRBV21-1,CASSKEGLGAGELFF,TGTGCCAGCAGCAAAGAAGGACTAGGAGCCGGGGAGCTGTTTTTT
once,NA,TRBJ1-2,TRBV4-2,CASSQEGPSYGHTF,TGTGCCAGCAGCCAAGAGGGCCCATCATATGGCCACACCTTC
once,NA,TRBJ2-7,TRBV10-1,CASRPREWGYSSYEQYF,TGCGCCAGCAGACCTAGGGAATGGGGCTACAGCTCCTACGAGCAGTACTTC
NA,NA,TRBJ2-2,TRBV6-6,CASSSLNTGELFF,TGTGCCAGCAGTAGCCTGAACACCGGGGAGCTGTTTTTT
NA,NA,TRBJ2-7,TRBV5-4,CASRGHDLPYEQYF,TGTGCCAGTAGGGGACACGACCTTCCCTACGAGCAGTACTTC
NA,NA,TRBJ2-3,TRBV27,CASSSGRRDTQYF,TGTGCCAGCAGTTCGGGACGACGAGATACGCAGTATTTT
NA,TRBD1,TRBJ1-2,TRBV5-1,CASRFDTGAVQPNYGYTF,TGCGCCAGCAGATTTGATACAGGGGCGGTTCAACCTAACTATGGCTACACCTTC
few,NA,TRBJ2-7,TRBV13,CASSLGVGHAGEQYF,TGTGCCAGCAGCTTAGGCGTTGGACATGCGGGGGAGCAGTACTTC
few,NA,TRBJ1-1,TRBV4-1,CASSQRDGGTEAFF,TGCGCCAGCAGCCAAAGGGATGGGGGCACTGAAGCTTTCTTT
NA,TRBD2,TRBJ2-1,TRBV28,CASSLWGGSYNEQFF,TGTGCCAGCAGTTTGTGGGGGGGCTCCTACAATGAGCAGTTCTTC
NA,NA,TRBJ2-7,TRBV27,CASSLIGTSAYEQYF,TGTGCCAGCAGTTTAATTGGGACAAGTGCCTACGAGCAGTACTTC